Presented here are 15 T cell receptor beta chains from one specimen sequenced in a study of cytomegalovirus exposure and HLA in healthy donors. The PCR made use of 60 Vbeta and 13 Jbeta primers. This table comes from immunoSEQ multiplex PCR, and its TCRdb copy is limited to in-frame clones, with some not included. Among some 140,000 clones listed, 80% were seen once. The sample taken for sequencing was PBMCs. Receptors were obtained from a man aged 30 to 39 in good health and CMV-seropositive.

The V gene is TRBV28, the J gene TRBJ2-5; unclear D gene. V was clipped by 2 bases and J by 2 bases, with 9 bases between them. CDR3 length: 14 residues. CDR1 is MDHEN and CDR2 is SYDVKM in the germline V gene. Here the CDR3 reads CASSLRRSQETQYF. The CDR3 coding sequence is TGTGCCAGCAGTTTACGCAGGTCTCAAGAGACCCAGTACTTC.

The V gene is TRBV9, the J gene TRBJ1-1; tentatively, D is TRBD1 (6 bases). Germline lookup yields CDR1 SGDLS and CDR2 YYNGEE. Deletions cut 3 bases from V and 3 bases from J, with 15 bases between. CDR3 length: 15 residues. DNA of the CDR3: TGTGCCAGCAGCGGAAGTCAGGGGCTAGACACTGAAGCTTTCTTT. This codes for CASSGSQGLDTEAFF.

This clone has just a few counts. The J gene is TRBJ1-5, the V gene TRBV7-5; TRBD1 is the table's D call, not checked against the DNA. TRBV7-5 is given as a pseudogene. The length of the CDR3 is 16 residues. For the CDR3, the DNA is TGTGCCAGAAGCTTATCTTCTGTGACAGGGGGTCAGCCCCAGCATTTT. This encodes CARSLSSVTGGQPQHF.

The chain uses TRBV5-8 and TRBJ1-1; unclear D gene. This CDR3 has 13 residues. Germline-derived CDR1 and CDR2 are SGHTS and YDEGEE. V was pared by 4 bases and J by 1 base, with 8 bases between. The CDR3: CASSVAGNTEAFF. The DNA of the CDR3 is TGTGCCAGCAGCGTTGCAGGGAACACTGAAGCTTTCTTT.

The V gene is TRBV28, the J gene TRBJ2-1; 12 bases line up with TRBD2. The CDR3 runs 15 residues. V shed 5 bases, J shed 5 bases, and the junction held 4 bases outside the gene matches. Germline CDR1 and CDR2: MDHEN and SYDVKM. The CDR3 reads CASSLAGGPHNEQFF. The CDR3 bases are TGTGCCAGCAGTCTAGCGGGAGGGCCCCACAATGAGCAGTTCTTC.

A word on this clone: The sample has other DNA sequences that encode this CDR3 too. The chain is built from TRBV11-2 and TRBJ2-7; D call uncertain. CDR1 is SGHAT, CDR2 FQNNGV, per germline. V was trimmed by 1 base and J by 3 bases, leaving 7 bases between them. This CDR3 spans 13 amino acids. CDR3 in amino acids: CASSLVSSYEQYF. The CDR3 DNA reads TGTGCCAGCAGCTTAGTTAGCAGCTACGAGCAGTACTTC.

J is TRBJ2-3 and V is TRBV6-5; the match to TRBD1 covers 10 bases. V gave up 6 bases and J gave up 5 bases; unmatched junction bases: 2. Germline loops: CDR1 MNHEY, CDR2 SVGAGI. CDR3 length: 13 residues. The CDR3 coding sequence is TGTGCCAGCAGGGGACAGGGGAGAGATACGCAGTATTTT. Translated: CASRGQGRDTQYF.

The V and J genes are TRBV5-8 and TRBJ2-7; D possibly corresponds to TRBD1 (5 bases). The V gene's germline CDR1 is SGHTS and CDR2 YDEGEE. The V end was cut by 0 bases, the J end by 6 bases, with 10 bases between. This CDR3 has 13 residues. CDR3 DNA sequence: TGTGCCAGCAGCTTGGAGACAGAAGGCGAGCAGTACTTC. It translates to CASSLETEGEQYF.

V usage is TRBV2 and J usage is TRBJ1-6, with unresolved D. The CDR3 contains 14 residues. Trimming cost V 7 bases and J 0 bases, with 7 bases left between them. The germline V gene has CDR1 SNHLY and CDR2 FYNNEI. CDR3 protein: CASTPGSYNSPLHF. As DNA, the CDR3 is TGTGCCAGCACCCCAGGCTCCTATAATTCACCCCTCCACTTT. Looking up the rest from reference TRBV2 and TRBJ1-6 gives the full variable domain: EPEVTQTPSHQVTQMGQEVILRCVPISNHLYFYWYRQILGQKVEFLVSFYNNEISEKSEIFDDQFSVERPDGSNFTLKIRSTKLEDSAMYFCASTPGSYNSPLHFGNGTRLTVT.

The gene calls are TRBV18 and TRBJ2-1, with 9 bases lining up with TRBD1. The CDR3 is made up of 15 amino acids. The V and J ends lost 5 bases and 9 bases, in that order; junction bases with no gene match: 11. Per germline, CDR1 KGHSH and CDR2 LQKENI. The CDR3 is CASSGGTGIPCEQFF. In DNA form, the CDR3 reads TGTGCCAGCTCAGGTGGGACAGGGATCCCCTGTGAGCAGTTCTTC.

The CDR3 loop is CASSWPSTDTQYF. For the CDR3, the DNA is TGTGCCAGCAGTTGGCCTAGCACAGATACGCAGTATTTT. The V call is TRBV5-4, the J call TRBJ2-3; D uncertain. V lost 5 bases to trimming and J lost 0 bases, with 7 bases between them. The CDR3 runs to 13 residues. Germline V gene lookup returns CDR1 SGHNT and CDR2 YYREEE (reference sequence).

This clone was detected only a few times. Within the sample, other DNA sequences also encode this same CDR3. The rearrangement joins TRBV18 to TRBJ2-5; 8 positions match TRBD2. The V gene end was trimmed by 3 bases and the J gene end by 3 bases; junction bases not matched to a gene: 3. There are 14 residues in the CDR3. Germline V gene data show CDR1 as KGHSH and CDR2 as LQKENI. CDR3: CASSPPGLEETQYF. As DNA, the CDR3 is TGTGCCAGCTCACCCCCGGGACTAGAAGAGACCCAGTACTTC.

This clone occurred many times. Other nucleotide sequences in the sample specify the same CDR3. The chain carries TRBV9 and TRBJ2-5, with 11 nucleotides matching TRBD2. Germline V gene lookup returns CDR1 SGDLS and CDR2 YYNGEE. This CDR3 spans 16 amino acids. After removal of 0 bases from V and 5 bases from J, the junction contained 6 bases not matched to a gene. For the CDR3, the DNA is TGTGCCAGCAGCGTAGAGGGTAGCGGGAGGGCTGAGACCCAGTACTTC. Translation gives CASSVEGSGRAETQYF.

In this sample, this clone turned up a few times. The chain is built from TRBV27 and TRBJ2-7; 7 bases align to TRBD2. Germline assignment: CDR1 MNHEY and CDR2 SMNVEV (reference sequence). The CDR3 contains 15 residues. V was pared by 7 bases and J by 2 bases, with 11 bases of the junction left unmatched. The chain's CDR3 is CASTRTAGATYEQYF. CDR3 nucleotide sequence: TGTGCCAGCACCCGGACGGCGGGAGCCACCTACGAGCAGTACTTC.

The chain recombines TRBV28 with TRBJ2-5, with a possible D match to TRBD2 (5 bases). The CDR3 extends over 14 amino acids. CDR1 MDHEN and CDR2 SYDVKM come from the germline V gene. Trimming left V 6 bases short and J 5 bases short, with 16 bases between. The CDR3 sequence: CASSQLGGDETQYF. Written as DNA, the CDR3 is TGTGCCAGCAGCCAACTAGGAGGCGACGAGACCCAGTACTTC.